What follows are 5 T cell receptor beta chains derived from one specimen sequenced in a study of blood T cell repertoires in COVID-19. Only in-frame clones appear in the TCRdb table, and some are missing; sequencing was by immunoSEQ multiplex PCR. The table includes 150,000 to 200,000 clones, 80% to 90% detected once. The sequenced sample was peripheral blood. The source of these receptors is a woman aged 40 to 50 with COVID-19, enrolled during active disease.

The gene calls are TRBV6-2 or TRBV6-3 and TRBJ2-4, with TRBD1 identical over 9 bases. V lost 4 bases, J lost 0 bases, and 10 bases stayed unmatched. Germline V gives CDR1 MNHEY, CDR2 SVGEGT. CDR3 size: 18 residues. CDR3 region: CASSFARQGVRAKNIQYF. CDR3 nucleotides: TGTGCCAGCAGTTTCGCCCGACAGGGGGTGAGAGCCAAAAACATTCAGTACTTC.

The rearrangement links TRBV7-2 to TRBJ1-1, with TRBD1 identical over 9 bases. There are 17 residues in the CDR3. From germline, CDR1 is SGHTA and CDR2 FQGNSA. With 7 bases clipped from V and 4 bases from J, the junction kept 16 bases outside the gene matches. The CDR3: CASTPGQGRSHGTEAFF. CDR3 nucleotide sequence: TGTGCCAGCACCCCGGGACAGGGAAGGTCCCACGGCACTGAAGCTTTCTTT.

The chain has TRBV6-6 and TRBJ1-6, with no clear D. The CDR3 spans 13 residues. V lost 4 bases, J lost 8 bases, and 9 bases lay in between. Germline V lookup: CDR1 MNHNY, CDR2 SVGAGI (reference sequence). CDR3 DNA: TGTGCCAGCAGTTCCCAGAGGGATTCACCCCTCCACTTT. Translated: CASSSQRDSPLHF.

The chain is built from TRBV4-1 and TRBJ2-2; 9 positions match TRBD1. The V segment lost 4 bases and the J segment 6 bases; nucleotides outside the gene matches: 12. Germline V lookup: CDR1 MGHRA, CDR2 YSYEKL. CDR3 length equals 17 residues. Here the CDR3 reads CASSPMGGQGSSGELFF. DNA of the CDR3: TGCGCCAGCAGCCCAATGGGAGGACAGGGGAGTTCCGGGGAGCTGTTTTTT.

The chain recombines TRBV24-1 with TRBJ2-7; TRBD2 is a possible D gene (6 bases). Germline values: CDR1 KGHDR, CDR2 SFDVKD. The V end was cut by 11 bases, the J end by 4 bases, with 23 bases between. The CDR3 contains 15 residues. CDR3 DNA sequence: TGTGCCATAAGATACATATCCGGGAGACGGTACGAGCAGTACGTC. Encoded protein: CAIRYISGRRYEQYV.